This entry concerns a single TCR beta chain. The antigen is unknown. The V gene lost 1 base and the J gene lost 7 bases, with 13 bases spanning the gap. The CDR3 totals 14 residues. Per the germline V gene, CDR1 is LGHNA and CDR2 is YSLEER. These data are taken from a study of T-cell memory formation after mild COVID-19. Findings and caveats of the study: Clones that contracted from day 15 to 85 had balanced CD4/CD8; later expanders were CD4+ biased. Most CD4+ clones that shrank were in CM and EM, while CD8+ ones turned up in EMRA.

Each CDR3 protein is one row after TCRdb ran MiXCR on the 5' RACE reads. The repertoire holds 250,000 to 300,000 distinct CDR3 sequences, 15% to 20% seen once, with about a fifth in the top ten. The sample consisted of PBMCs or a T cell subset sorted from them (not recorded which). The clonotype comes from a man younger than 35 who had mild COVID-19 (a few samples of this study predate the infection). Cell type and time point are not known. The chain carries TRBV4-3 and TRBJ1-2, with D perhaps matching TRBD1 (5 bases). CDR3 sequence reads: CASSQARGEGGYTF. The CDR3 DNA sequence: TGCGCCAGCAGCCAAGCTCGGGGGGAAGGTGGCTACACCTTC.